This entry features one TCR beta chain sequence. Sequenced by immunoSEQ multiplex PCR; TCRdb stores in-frame clones only, minus some. The sample carries approximately 300,000 clones, about 89% recorded once. This CDR3 spans 14 amino acids. The ends were cut back, 2 bases at V and 5 bases at J, with 13 bases in the middle. Germline values: CDR1 SGHNT, CDR2 YYREEE (reference sequence). The entry originates in a study of blood T cell repertoires in COVID-19. Across the whole study: From the United States, Italy and Spain came samples of acute and convalescent COVID-19.

Sequencing was done on a sample of PBMCs or T cells enriched from blood (not recorded which). The source is a woman in her late teens or twenties who had recovered from COVID-19. The rearrangement uses TRBV5-4 and TRBJ2-5; D possibly corresponds to TRBD2 (5 bases). CDR3 nucleotide sequence: TGTGCCAGCAGCTTAGGAGGACTGGGTGAGACCCAGTACTTC. Translation gives CASSLGGLGETQYF.